This TCR beta chain was sequenced for a study of CD8 T cells in Susac syndrome. Random hexamers were used to reverse transcribe an amount of roughly 0.45 to 1 ug RNA. TCRdb recomputed calls from the immunoSEQ multiplex PCR reads with MiXCR, one row per CDR3 protein. The table includes some 140,000 distinct CDR3 sequences, around 85% detected once. Trimming took off 5 bases at V and 1 base at J, with 11 bases between the two ends. Germline V gene lookup returns CDR1 SGHVS and CDR2 FNYEAQ. The CDR3 has 14 residues. CD8+ and CD4+ T cells from blood underwent TCR beta sequencing, which was carried out in a high-throughput format. Those who served as multiple sclerosis controls were treatment-naive patients with stable or active relapsing-remitting disease. Negative isolation was used for CD8+ and CD4+ T cells and FACS enrichment for TEMRA cells.

V gene TRBV7-6 combines with J gene TRBJ1-1; the D is unclear. The sequence derives from a human donor with multiple sclerosis. Sequenced material: CD8+ T cells from PBMCs. CDR3 sequence: CASSRDLQNTEAFF. Written as DNA, the CDR3 is TGTGCCAGCAGCCGTGACCTCCAGAACACTGAAGCTTTCTTT.